One sample yielded the 23 T cell receptor beta chains listed below, sequenced in a study of a mutant IDH1 vaccine in newly diagnosed glioma. Time point given: week 11, during vaccination. Doses consisted of 300 ug of mutant IDH1 20-mer peptide each, paired with topical imiquimod. Sequencing was performed with immunoSEQ multiplex PCR; in TCRdb, only in-frame clones are kept and a portion is missing. The repertoire holds 20,000 to 25,000 clones, with roughly 90% as singletons. Their specific antigens are unknown. The sequenced sample was PBMCs, obtained from a glioma patient whose treatment included an IDH1 peptide vaccine. The receptor set was obtained from a woman in her 40s with glioma.

The chain is built from TRBV2 and TRBJ2-1, with 7 bases identical to TRBD2. The CDR3 is made up of 16 amino acids. V shed 6 bases, J shed 7 bases, and the junction held 15 bases outside the gene matches. Germline loops: CDR1 SNHLY, CDR2 FYNNEI. CDR3 amino acids: CASSDLSGTLRNEQFF. CDR3 sequence (DNA): TGTGCCAGCAGCGACCTCAGCGGGACCCTGCGGAATGAGCAGTTCTTC.

This rearrangement joins TRBV14 to TRBJ2-7; 8 positions agree with TRBD1. The length of the CDR3 is 16 residues. V dropped 2 bases and J dropped 3; count of bases not matched to a gene: 9. Germline V gene data show CDR1 as SGHDN and CDR2 as FVKESK. CDR3 nucleotides: TGTGCCAGCAGCCAAATGGGGCGGACAGGGAGCTACGAGCAGTACTTC. The encoded protein is CASSQMGRTGSYEQYF.

This rearrangement joins TRBV19 to TRBJ2-1; D might be TRBD2 (5 bases). The CDR3 sequence is 13 residues long. Looked up from germline, CDR1 is LNHDA and CDR2 is SQIVND (reference sequence). V lost 8 bases, J lost 8 bases, and 16 bases lay in between. The CDR3 loop is CASHGRGRYEQFF. DNA of the CDR3: TGTGCCAGTCACGGCAGAGGGAGATATGAGCAGTTCTTC.

J is TRBJ2-5 and V is TRBV29-1, with TRBD1 matching 9 bases. Germline V gene data show CDR1 as SQVTM and CDR2 as ANQGSEA. This CDR3 contains 15 residues. Trimming cost V 0 bases and J 7 bases; bases outside gene matches: 9. CDR3 in DNA: TGCAGCGTTGAAGAACCAGGACAGGGGTATGGGACCCAGTACTTC. Protein: CSVEEPGQGYGTQYF.

This clone came up once. This rearrangement joins TRBV30 to TRBJ1-1, with TRBD1 matching 7 bases. CDR1 is GTSNPN and CDR2 is SVGIG in the germline V gene (reference sequence). CDR3 size: 12 residues. The ends lost 4 bases at V and 5 bases at J; junction bases unmatched: 4. CDR3 sequence: CAWIGGGTEAFF. Here the CDR3 DNA reads TGTGCCTGGATAGGGGGCGGAACTGAAGCTTTCTTT. Combining the CDR3 with reference TRBV30 and TRBJ1-1 gives the whole variable domain SQTIHQWPATLVQPVGSPLSLECTVEGTSNPNLYWYRQAAGRGLQLLFYSVGIGQISSEVPQNLSASRPQDRQFILSSKKLLLSDSGFYLCAWIGGGTEAFFGQGTRLTVV.

This sequence joins TRBV6-1 and TRBJ2-7; D possibly corresponds to TRBD2 (5 bases). CDR1 and CDR2 from the germline V gene are MNHNS and SASEGT. This CDR3 comprises 14 residues. With 10 bases removed from V and 0 bases from J, the gap between germline ends came to 16 bases. This CDR3 is CATHLEAGSYEQYF. The CDR3 nucleotides are TGTGCCACTCACCTGGAGGCTGGCTCCTACGAGCAGTACTTC.

The rearrangement links TRBV13 to TRBJ2-7, with 13 positions matching TRBD2. V dropped 5 bases and J dropped 4; count of bases not matched to a gene: 8. CDR1 is PRHDT, CDR2 FYEKMQ, per germline (reference sequence). This CDR3 has 16 amino acids. In nucleotides, the CDR3 is TGTGCCAGCAGCGCCCTGGGACTAGCGGGAAGGTACGAGCAGTACTTC. Translated: CASSALGLAGRYEQYF.

The rearrangement links TRBV7-6 to TRBJ2-7; D perhaps matches TRBD2 (5 bases). Germline values: CDR1 SGHVS, CDR2 FNYEAQ. The CDR3 covers 15 residues. The V end was cut by 2 bases, the J end by 5 bases, with 16 bases between. The CDR3 coding sequence is TGTGCCAGCAGCTTAAGTCTCGGAACCGGGAACGAGCAGTACTTC. Its protein product is CASSLSLGTGNEQYF.

The V and J genes are TRBV5-1 and TRBJ2-1; 8 positions match TRBD1. V trimming: 2 bases; J trimming: 8 bases; junction bases outside the gene matches: 3. In germline, CDR1 is SGHRS, CDR2 YFSETQ. The CDR3 totals 13 residues. The CDR3 reads CASSLTGGHEQFF. Here the CDR3 DNA reads TGCGCCAGCAGCTTAACAGGGGGACATGAGCAGTTCTTC.

V is TRBV7-9 and J is TRBJ1-4, with D possibly TRBD1 on 5 matching bases. CDR1 is SEHNR, CDR2 FQNEAQ, per germline (reference sequence). Between the trimmed V and J ends, which lost 5 bases and 8 bases, there was a span of 9 bases. This CDR3 region has 12 residues. CDR3 in amino acids: CASSSREEKLFF. As DNA, the CDR3 is TGTGCCAGCAGCAGCAGGGAGGAAAAACTGTTTTTT.

The rearrangement joins TRBV4-1 to TRBJ2-2, with unresolved D. The germline CDR1 and CDR2 sequences are MGHRA and YSYEKL. V lost 5 bases, J lost 1 base, and 8 bases lay in between. The CDR3 runs to 14 residues. In DNA, the CDR3 is TGCGCCAGCAGCAGAAGCGAGAACACCGGGGAGCTGTTTTTT. Its translation is CASSRSENTGELFF.

The chain links TRBV5-1 to TRBJ1-1; 9 bases map to TRBD1. Germline CDR1 and CDR2: SGHRS and YFSETQ. This CDR3 is built from 17 residues. With V trimmed by 1 base and J by 11 bases, 18 bases remained unmatched. Here the CDR3 reads CASSLTTAGQGGWRAFF. CDR3 coding DNA: TGCGCCAGCAGCTTGACAACCGCGGGACAGGGTGGTTGGCGCGCTTTCTTT.

The gene calls are TRBV10-3 and TRBJ2-7; tentatively, D is TRBD1 or TRBD2 (5 bases each). Per the germline V gene, CDR1 is ENHRY and CDR2 is SYGVKD. V dropped 3 bases and J dropped 0 bases, with 12 bases sitting between them. The CDR3 has 15 residues. The CDR3 region is CAISDRGASSYEQYF. The CDR3, as DNA: TGTGCCATCAGTGATAGGGGAGCGAGCTCCTACGAGCAGTACTTC.

This sequence joins TRBV6-5 and TRBJ2-1, with 14 bases lining up with TRBD2. The CDR3 contains 15 residues. V shed 4 bases and J 6 bases; nucleotides not matched to a gene: 2. Per the germline V gene, CDR1 is MNHEY and CDR2 is SVGAGI. The CDR3 is CASSSGLAGANEQFF. The CDR3 DNA is TGTGCCAGCAGTTCGGGACTAGCGGGAGCCAATGAGCAGTTCTTC.

This clone was counted a few times. This chain uses TRBV5-1 with TRBJ2-7; weak D call: TRBD2 (5 bases). The CDR3 contains 15 residues. Trimming removed 1 base at V and 2 bases at J, with 13 bases between. Per germline, CDR1 SGHRS and CDR2 YFSETQ. CDR3 residues: CASSLNGLPPYEQYF. The CDR3 nucleotides read TGCGCCAGCAGCTTGAATGGACTTCCACCCTACGAGCAGTACTTC.

V is TRBV20-1 and J is TRBJ2-5; D is unresolved. The CDR3 loop spans 10 amino acids. Trimming left V 5 bases short and J 2 bases short, with 3 bases between. From germline, CDR1 is DFQATT and CDR2 SNEGSKA (reference sequence). The CDR3 region has the DNA TGCAGTGCTGCACAAGAGACCCAGTACTTC. As protein: CSAAQETQYF.

A few counts support this clone. The chain is built from TRBV7-2 and TRBJ2-3, with 8 bases fitting TRBD2. The CDR3 covers 16 residues. Germline V gene data show CDR1 as SGHTA and CDR2 as FQGNSA. V shed 2 bases and J 2 bases; nucleotides not matched to a gene: 6. DNA for the CDR3: TGTGCCAGCAGCTTAACCGGGGGGGGGATCACAGATACGCAGTATTTT. Encoded protein: CASSLTGGGITDTQYF.

The V gene is TRBV27, the J gene TRBJ1-6; TRBD1 matches at 7 bases. Trimming removed 6 bases from V and 9 bases from J; junction bases left unmatched: 11. The CDR3 extends over 15 amino acids. The germline CDR1 and CDR2 sequences are MNHEY and SMNVEV (reference sequence). CDR3 region: CASRSNDRAASPLHF. The CDR3 bases are TGTGCCAGCAGGAGCAATGACAGGGCGGCTTCACCCCTCCACTTT.

This clone was recorded a few times. The rearrangement links TRBV7-2 to TRBJ2-5, with 8 bases identical to TRBD2. With V trimmed by 2 bases and J by 5 bases, 4 bases remained unmatched. This CDR3 has 14 amino acids. CDR1 SGHTA and CDR2 FQGNSA come from the germline V gene. CDR3 nucleotides: TGTGCCAGCAGCTTAATGGCGGGGGGCGAGACCCAGTACTTC. Translation gives CASSLMAGGETQYF.

The J gene is TRBJ2-3, the V gene TRBV10-3; a possible D gene is TRBD1 (6 bases). The CDR3 contains 15 residues. Per the germline V gene, CDR1 is ENHRY and CDR2 is SYGVKD. The V and J ends lost 3 bases and 3 bases respectively, with 13 bases between them. The CDR3 bases are TGTGCCATCAGTGATGCAGGGGTAGGGACAGATACGCAGTATTTT. Translated: CAISDAGVGTDTQYF.

The rearrangement joins TRBV2 to TRBJ2-5, with D unclear. Trimming cost V 4 bases and J 4 bases, with 16 bases left between them. Germline V gene data show CDR1 as SNHLY and CDR2 as FYNNEI. CDR3 length equals 15 residues. The CDR3 nucleotides read TGTGCCAGCAGTGGATACGTCCCGATAGGAGAGACCCAGTACTTC. This codes for CASSGYVPIGETQYF.

The rearrangement links TRBV9 to TRBJ2-1, with 7 positions matching TRBD2. The germline V gene encodes CDR1 SGDLS and CDR2 YYNGEE. V lost 4 bases, J lost 7 bases, and 5 bases stayed unmatched. This CDR3 is 13 amino acids long. The CDR3 protein is CASSPTGGNEQFF. The CDR3 DNA reads TGTGCCAGCAGCCCTACGGGGGGAAATGAGCAGTTCTTC. The whole variable domain, filled in from reference TRBV9 and TRBJ2-1, reads DSGVTQTPKHLITATGQRVTLRCSPRSGDLSVYWYQQSLDQGLQFLIQYYNGEERAKGNILERFSAQQFPDLHSELNLSSLELGDSALYFCASSPTGGNEQFFGPGTRLTVL.

The CDR3 sequence is CAWSLGTDTQYF. The CDR3 bases are TGTGCCTGGAGTCTAGGAACAGATACGCAGTATTTT. The genes are TRBV30 and TRBJ2-3, with no clear D. V lost 2 bases and J lost 3, with 6 bases in between. Per the germline V gene, CDR1 is GTSNPN and CDR2 is SVGIG (reference sequence). This CDR3 is built from 12 residues.